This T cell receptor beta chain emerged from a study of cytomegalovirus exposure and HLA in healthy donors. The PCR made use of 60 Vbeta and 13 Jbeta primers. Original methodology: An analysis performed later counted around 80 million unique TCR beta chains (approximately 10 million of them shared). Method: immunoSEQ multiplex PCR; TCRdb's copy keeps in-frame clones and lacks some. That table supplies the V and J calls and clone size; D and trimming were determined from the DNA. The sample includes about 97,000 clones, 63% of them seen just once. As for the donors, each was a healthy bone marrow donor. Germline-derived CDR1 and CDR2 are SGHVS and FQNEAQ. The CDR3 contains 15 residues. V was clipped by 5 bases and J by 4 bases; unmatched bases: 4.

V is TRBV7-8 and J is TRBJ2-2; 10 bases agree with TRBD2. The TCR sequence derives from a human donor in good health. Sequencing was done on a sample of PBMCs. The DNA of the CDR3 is TGTGCCAGCAGCGAAGCGGGAGGGCCCACCGGGGAGCTGTTTTTT. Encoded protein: CASSEAGGPTGELFF.